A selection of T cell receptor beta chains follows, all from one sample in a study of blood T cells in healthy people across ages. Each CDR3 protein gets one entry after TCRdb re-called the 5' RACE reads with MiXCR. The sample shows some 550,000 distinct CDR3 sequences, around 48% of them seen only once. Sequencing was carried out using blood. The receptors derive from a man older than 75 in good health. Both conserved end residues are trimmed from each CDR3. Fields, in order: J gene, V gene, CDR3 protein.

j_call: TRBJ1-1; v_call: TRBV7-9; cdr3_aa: ASSFDRGWNTEAF
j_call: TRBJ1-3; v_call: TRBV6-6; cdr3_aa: ASRITGSSGNTIY
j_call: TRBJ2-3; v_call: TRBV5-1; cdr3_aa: ASSWTGSDTQY
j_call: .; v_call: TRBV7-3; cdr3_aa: ASGPGLGIYEQY
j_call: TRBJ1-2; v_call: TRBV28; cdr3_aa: ASSLIPGQGKGYT
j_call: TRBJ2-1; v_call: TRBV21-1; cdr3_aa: ASSHPGPGLAGYNEQF
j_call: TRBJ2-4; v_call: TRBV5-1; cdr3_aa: ASSELAGLAKNIQY
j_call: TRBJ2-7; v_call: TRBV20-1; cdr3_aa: SAGTGVGTYEQY
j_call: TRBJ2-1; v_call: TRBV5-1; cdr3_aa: ASSRDRGADNEQF
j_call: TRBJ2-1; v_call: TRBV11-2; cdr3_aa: ASSFGVAVDEQF
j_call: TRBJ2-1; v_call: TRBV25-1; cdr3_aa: ASSRDWTGHNEQF
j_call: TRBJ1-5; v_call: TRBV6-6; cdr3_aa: ASSPQGWQPQH
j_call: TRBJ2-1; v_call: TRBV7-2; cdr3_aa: ASSLQREFEQF
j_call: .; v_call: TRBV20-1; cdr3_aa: SARGGGAYEQY
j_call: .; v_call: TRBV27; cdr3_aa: ASSNRMVGETQY
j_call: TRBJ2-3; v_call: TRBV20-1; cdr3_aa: SASKGLGTDTQY
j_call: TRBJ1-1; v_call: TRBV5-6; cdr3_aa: ASSLRDRAPNTEAF
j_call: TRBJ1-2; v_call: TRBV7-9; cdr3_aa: ASRAYETGKYGYT
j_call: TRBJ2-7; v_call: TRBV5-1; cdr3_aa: ASSVTSGQYEQY
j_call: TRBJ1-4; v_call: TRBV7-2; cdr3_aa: ASSFGTGGGKLF
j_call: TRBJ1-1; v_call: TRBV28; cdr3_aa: ASSLTTGAAF
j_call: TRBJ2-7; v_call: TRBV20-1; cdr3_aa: SAVSGRAYEQY
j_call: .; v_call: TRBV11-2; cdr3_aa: ASSLGSLLPYEQY
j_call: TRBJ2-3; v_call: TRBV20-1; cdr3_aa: SATRTTDTQY
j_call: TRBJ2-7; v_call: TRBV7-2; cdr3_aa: ASSLGTSGIRGLDEQY
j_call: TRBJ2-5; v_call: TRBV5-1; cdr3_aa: ASRNHRETVETQY
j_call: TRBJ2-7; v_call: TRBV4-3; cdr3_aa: ASSHDRGVEYEQY
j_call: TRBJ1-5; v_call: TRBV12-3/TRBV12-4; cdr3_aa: ASSLAQGYGNQPQH
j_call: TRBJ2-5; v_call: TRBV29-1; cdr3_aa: SVEEPRRTINQETQY
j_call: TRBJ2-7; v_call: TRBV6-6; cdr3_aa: ASSYSRRVLGNEQY
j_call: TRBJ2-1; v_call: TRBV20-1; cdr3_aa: SARGIAGGEQF
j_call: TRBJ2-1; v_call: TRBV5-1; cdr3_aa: ASSLAFGGSSYNEQF
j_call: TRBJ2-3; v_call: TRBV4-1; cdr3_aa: ASSQVRGNIGTDTQY
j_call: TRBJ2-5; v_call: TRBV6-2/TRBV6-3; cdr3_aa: ASSYGGRDLQETQY
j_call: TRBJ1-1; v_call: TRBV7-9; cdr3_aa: ASSQERGGVSTEAF
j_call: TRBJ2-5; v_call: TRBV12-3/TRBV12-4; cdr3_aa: ASSRDRVIGGQY
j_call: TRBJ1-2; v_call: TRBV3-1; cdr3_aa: ASSQDLGQNYGYT
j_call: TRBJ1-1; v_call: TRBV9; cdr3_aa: ASSVKGGITEAF
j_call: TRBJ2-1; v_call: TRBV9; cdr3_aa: ASSVSEAYNEQF
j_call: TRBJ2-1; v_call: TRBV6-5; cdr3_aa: ASMAPGKGYEQF
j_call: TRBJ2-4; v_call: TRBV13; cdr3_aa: ASSLDRGHNKNIQY
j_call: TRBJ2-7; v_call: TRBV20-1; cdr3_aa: SARTSGSRLVHYEQY
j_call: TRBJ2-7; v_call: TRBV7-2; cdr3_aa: ASSLDRSEQY
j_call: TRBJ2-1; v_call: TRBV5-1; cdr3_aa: ASMGHGTGINEQF
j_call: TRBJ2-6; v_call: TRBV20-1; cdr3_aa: SAREQGAKGANVLT
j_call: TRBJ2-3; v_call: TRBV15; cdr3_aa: ATSRDLAGSTDTQY
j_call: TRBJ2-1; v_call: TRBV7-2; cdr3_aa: ASSSNRGEPNEQF
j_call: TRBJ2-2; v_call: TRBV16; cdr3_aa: ASSPLGQSDTGELF
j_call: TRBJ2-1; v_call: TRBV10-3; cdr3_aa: AISETGGNSYEQF